Here is one T cell receptor (beta chain) with its context. These data are taken from a study of control samples from healthy donors and cancer patients. TCRdb's table, derived via immunoSEQ multiplex PCR, lists solely in-frame clones and lacks some. The table shows more than 75,000 clones, with roughly nine tenths occurring only once. The sample consisted of blood. The sequence derives from a man aged 45-65 years in good health.

The CDR3 protein is CATSRDAGTAGYTF. Here the CDR3 DNA reads TGTGCCACCAGCAGAGATGCAGGGACCGCTGGCTACACCTTC. The chain is built from TRBV15 and TRBJ1-2; D might be TRBD1 (5 bases). The CDR3 has 14 amino acids. The germline gives CDR1 LNHNV, CDR2 YYDKDF (reference sequence). Trimming removed 0 bases from V and 7 bases from J, with 12 bases in between.